The 18 T cell receptor beta chains given below trace back to one sample, sequenced in a study of T cell responses to AZD1222 COVID-19 vaccine. Only in-frame clones appear in the TCRdb table, and some are missing; sequencing was by immunoSEQ multiplex PCR. The repertoire holds 200,000 or so clones, around 88% seen once, with roughly 7.7% in the top ten. This specimen was peripheral blood, taken on day 0 of AZD1222 vaccination. The receptors originated from an adult in good health.

The J gene is TRBJ2-7, the V gene TRBV7-2; D gene ambiguous. Germline-derived CDR1 and CDR2 are SGHTA and FQGNSA. This CDR3 has 17 residues. The V and J ends lost 3 bases and 2 bases respectively, with 20 bases between them. In DNA form, the CDR3 reads TGTGCCAGCAGCTTTCCCAGCTGGCTGACGGCGACCTACGAGCAGTACTTC. Encoded protein: CASSFPSWLTATYEQYF.

This chain joins TRBV2 and TRBJ1-1; D remains unclear. V was clipped by 5 bases and J by 3 bases, with 13 bases between them. The length of the CDR3 is 14 residues. CDR1 SNHLY and CDR2 FYNNEI come from the germline V gene. DNA of the CDR3: TGTGCCAGCAGTTTGGGAGGAGTTCACACTGAAGCTTTCTTT. This translates into CASSLGGVHTEAFF. The full variable domain, in which reference TRBV2 and TRBJ1-1 provide the parts outside the CDR3, is EPEVTQTPSHQVTQMGQEVILRCVPISNHLYFYWYRQILGQKVEFLVSFYNNEISEKSEIFDDQFSVERPDGSNFTLKIRSTKLEDSAMYFCASSLGGVHTEAFFGQGTRLTVV.

This chain uses TRBV7-8 with TRBJ2-5; no definite D call. The CDR3 extends over 11 amino acids. From germline, CDR1 is SGHVS and CDR2 FQNEAQ. Trimming took 7 bases from V and 5 from J, leaving 8 bases between them. CDR3 protein: CASKVMETQYF. As DNA, the CDR3 is TGTGCCAGCAAGGTCATGGAGACCCAGTACTTC. The full variable domain, completed using reference TRBV7-8 and TRBJ2-5, is GAGVSQSPRYKVAKRGQDVALRCDPISGHVSLFWYQQALGQGPEFLTYFQNEAQLDKSGLPSDRFFAERPEGSVSTLKIQRTQQEDSAVYLCASKVMETQYFGPGTRLLVL.

The V call is TRBV27, the J call TRBJ2-1, with TRBD2 matching over 11 bases. CDR3 length equals 14 residues. CDR1 is MNHEY and CDR2 is SMNVEV in the germline V gene (reference sequence). With 8 bases clipped from V and 4 bases from J, the junction kept 4 bases outside the gene matches. Here the CDR3 DNA reads TGTGCCAGCGGTAGCGGGGGGGGTTACAATGAGCAGTTCTTC. It yields the protein CASGSGGGYNEQFF.

Notes on this clone: This sample includes further DNA sequences coding for the same CDR3. This chain connects TRBV5-1 to TRBJ1-6; 7 positions agree with TRBD1. Per the germline V gene, CDR1 is SGHRS and CDR2 is YFSETQ. J was trimmed by 8 bases and V by 0 bases; bases with no gene match: 2. There are 14 residues in the CDR3. The chain's CDR3 is CASSLEGADSPLHF. The CDR3 DNA sequence: TGCGCCAGCAGCTTGGAGGGGGCGGATTCACCCCTCCACTTT.

The V and J genes are TRBV4-1 and TRBJ2-1; D unclear. CDR1 is MGHRA and CDR2 is YSYEKL in the germline V gene. The CDR3 is made up of 14 amino acids. The germline V and J ends were trimmed by 0 bases and 8 bases, with 11 bases remaining between them. The CDR3 bases are TGCGCCAGCAGCCAAGATATACCCGGCGATGAGCAGTTCTTC. Amino acid sequence: CASSQDIPGDEQFF.

The chain joins TRBV27 to TRBJ2-7; D is ambiguous. V was cut by 6 bases and J by 3 bases, with 6 bases left in between. This CDR3 is built from 11 residues. Germline V gives CDR1 MNHEY, CDR2 SMNVEV (reference sequence). The CDR3: CASSSFYEQYF. DNA for the CDR3: TGTGCCAGCAGCAGTTTCTACGAGCAGTACTTC.

The chain carries TRBV27 and TRBJ1-2; perhaps TRBD1 as D (5 bases). Deletions cut 6 bases from V and 8 bases from J, with 13 bases between. The germline V gene has CDR1 MNHEY and CDR2 SMNVEV (reference sequence). The CDR3 totals 12 residues. In nucleotides, the CDR3 is TGTGCCAGCAGCCCTGGGGGGGACGGCTACACCTTC. It specifies CASSPGGDGYTF.

The chain couples TRBV2 to TRBJ2-7; possibly TRBD2 for D (5 bases). This CDR3 has 13 amino acids. Germline CDR1 and CDR2: SNHLY and FYNNEI. Trimming left V 6 bases short and J 3 bases short, with 12 bases between. CDR3 DNA: TGTGCCAGCAGCTCCTCCGGAGGCTACGAGCAGTACTTC. This translates into CASSSSGGYEQYF. Full variable domain (outside the CDR3, taken from reference TRBV2 and TRBJ2-7): EPEVTQTPSHQVTQMGQEVILRCVPISNHLYFYWYRQILGQKVEFLVSFYNNEISEKSEIFDDQFSVERPDGSNFTLKIRSTKLEDSAMYFCASSSSGGYEQYFGPGTRLTVT.

The V call is TRBV5-1, the J call TRBJ2-1, with 10 bases matching TRBD2. Per germline, CDR1 SGHRS and CDR2 YFSETQ. This CDR3 is 17 amino acids long. J was trimmed by 4 bases and V by 0 bases; bases with no gene match: 7. The CDR3 is CASSLAQLAGMYNEQFF. The CDR3 nucleotides read TGCGCCAGCAGCTTGGCACAACTAGCGGGGATGTACAATGAGCAGTTCTTC.

V and J are TRBV28 and TRBJ1-4; no definite D call. The germline V and J ends were trimmed by 8 bases and 0 bases, with 22 bases remaining between them. CDR3 length: 18 amino acids. Looked up from germline, CDR1 is MDHEN and CDR2 is SYDVKM. CDR3 protein: CASQSGRDGSATNEKLFF. The CDR3 DNA is TGTGCCAGCCAATCGGGCAGAGACGGAAGCGCAACTAATGAAAAACTGTTTTTT.

The chain combines TRBV5-1 with TRBJ1-4, with a weak D call TRBD1 (5 bases). Trimming took off 2 bases at V and 4 bases at J, with 6 bases between the two ends. Germline V CDR1 and CDR2: SGHRS, YFSETQ. The CDR3 covers 13 residues. In DNA, the CDR3 is TGCGCCAGCAGCTTCGGGGGTAATGAAAAACTGTTTTTT. The encoded protein is CASSFGGNEKLFF.

The V call is TRBV28, the J call TRBJ1-4; tentative D call: TRBD1 (5 bases). Germline V CDR1 and CDR2: MDHEN, SYDVKM. The CDR3 extends over 15 amino acids. V was shortened by 10 bases and J by 3 bases, with 18 bases between the two germline ends. The CDR3 reads CATTWGRVANEKLFF. CDR3 DNA: TGTGCCACCACTTGGGGGAGGGTGGCTAATGAAAAACTGTTTTTT.

This chain joins TRBV3-1 (or the pseudogene TRBV3-2) and TRBJ1-4; D unclear. V lost 0 bases to trimming and J lost 6 bases, with 2 bases between them. The germline gives CDR1 LGHDT, CDR2 YNNKEL (reference sequence). The length of the CDR3 is 12 residues. The CDR3 sequence: CASSQDDEKLFF. For the CDR3, the DNA is TGTGCCAGCAGCCAAGATGATGAAAAACTGTTTTTT.

The chain links TRBV7-2 to TRBJ1-6; D is ambiguous. V was trimmed by 4 bases and J by 6 bases, leaving 22 bases between them. The germline V gene has CDR1 SGHTA and CDR2 FQGNSA. The CDR3 extends over 18 amino acids. The DNA for the CDR3 is TGTGCCAGCAGCTCTACTGAGTTTGCTTACCCGGGTAATTCACCCCTCCACTTT. It specifies CASSSTEFAYPGNSPLHF.

CDR3 residues: CASRPPGTDYGYTF. The CDR3 DNA sequence: TGTGCCAGCAGACCCCCCGGGACAGACTATGGCTACACCTTC. The chain recombines TRBV28 with TRBJ1-2; 7 bases are shared with TRBD1. The germline gives CDR1 MDHEN, CDR2 SYDVKM. J gave up 3 bases and V 6 bases, and 7 bases lay outside the gene matches. The CDR3 covers 14 residues.

V is TRBV5-1 and J is TRBJ1-6; possible D gene TRBD1, 6 bases. Trimming cost V 4 bases and J 5 bases, with 10 bases left between them. Looked up from germline, CDR1 is SGHRS and CDR2 is YFSETQ. The CDR3 runs 14 residues. CDR3 loop: CASSDRTHNSPLHF. In nucleotides, the CDR3 is TGCGCCAGCAGCGACAGGACCCATAATTCACCCCTCCACTTT.

The gene calls are TRBV9 and TRBJ1-1; 8 nucleotides agree with TRBD1. Germline V lookup: CDR1 SGDLS, CDR2 YYNGEE. CDR3 length: 19 amino acids. The V and J ends lost 4 bases and 5 bases, in that order; junction bases with no gene match: 22. The CDR3 nucleotides are TGTGCCAGCAGCCCTTCGGATGTGAGGAAAGGGACAGGAAGGACTGAAGCTTTCTTT. Protein product: CASSPSDVRKGTGRTEAFF. Looking up the rest from reference TRBV9 and TRBJ1-1 gives the full variable domain: DSGVTQTPKHLITATGQRVTLRCSPRSGDLSVYWYQQSLDQGLQFLIQYYNGEERAKGNILERFSAQQFPDLHSELNLSSLELGDSALYFCASSPSDVRKGTGRTEAFFGQGTRLTVV.